This entry lists 28 T cell receptor beta chains sequenced from one sample in a study of blood T cell repertoires in COVID-19 (dated by TCRdb to the early 2020s). Libraries were made using the immunoSEQ multiplex PCR assay. TCRdb stores this immuneACCESS table with in-frame sequences only. Part of the clones is absent; in the studies checked, under half of the shortfall reflects unresolved V genes, and no reason is known for the rest. The sample has about 150,000 clones on record, 70% to 80% of them singletons. The ten top clones hold about 5% of the sample. The source material was peripheral blood. The receptors derive from a woman in her 70s with COVID-19, enrolled during active disease.

The chain links TRBV6-2 or TRBV6-3 to TRBJ2-7; 8 bases match TRBD2. The CDR3 is 14 residues long. The germline V gene encodes CDR1 MNHEY and CDR2 SVGEGT. The J segment lost 0 bases and the V segment lost 10 bases, leaving 8 bases of the junction unmatched. In DNA form, the CDR3 reads TGTGCCACCGGCCCGGGACTAGTCTCCTACGAGCAGTACTTC. Translated: CATGPGLVSYEQYF.

This clone was recorded once. The chain couples TRBV5-4 to TRBJ2-1, with TRBD2 matching over 7 bases. J lost 1 base, V lost 1 base, and 2 bases had no gene match. Germline CDR1 reads SGHNT; CDR2 reads YYREEE (reference sequence). The CDR3 totals 15 residues. The CDR3 DNA sequence: TGTGCCAGCAGCTTGTCCGGGGGGTCCTACAATGAGCAGTTCTTC. The encoded protein is CASSLSGGSYNEQFF.

The V call is TRBV3-1 (or the pseudogene TRBV3-2), the J call TRBJ2-2, with TRBD2 as a possible D gene (7 bases). Germline CDR1 and CDR2: LGHDT and YNNKEL (reference sequence). Deletions cut 5 bases from V and 6 bases from J, with 16 bases between. The CDR3 extends over 15 amino acids. CDR3 sequence (DNA): TGTGCCAGCAGCTCGTGGGGGGGCGCTTCCGGGGAGCTGTTTTTT. Its translation is CASSSWGGASGELFF.

The chain employs TRBV10-3 and TRBJ1-1, with D perhaps TRBD1 (5 bases). The CDR3 sequence is 14 residues long. Germline V gene sequence: CDR1 ENHRY, CDR2 SYGVKD. The V and J ends lost 3 bases and 2 bases respectively, with 10 bases between them. CDR3: CAISDLTANTEAFF. The CDR3 nucleotides are TGTGCCATCAGTGATCTGACAGCTAACACTGAAGCTTTCTTT.

This clone was counted a single time. The gene calls are TRBV21-1 and TRBJ2-7; the table assigns TRBD1, which was not confirmed against the DNA. TRBV21-1 is annotated as a pseudogene. This CDR3 has 13 residues. Here the CDR3 DNA reads TGTGCCAGCCCCGGGACAGCCCTCTCCGAGCAGTACTTC. Translation gives CASPGTALSEQYF.

The chain employs TRBV7-2 and TRBJ2-1; 10 bases agree with TRBD1. The CDR3 runs to 15 residues. V dropped 3 bases and J dropped 7; count of bases not matched to a gene: 6. Germline V gives CDR1 SGHTA, CDR2 FQGNSA. The CDR3 sequence is CASSLTGGVGNEQFF. CDR3 DNA: TGTGCCAGCAGCTTGACAGGGGGCGTCGGAAATGAGCAGTTCTTC.

The genes are TRBV20-1 and TRBJ2-1; perhaps TRBD2 as D (5 bases). Deletions cut 6 bases from V and 8 bases from J, with 11 bases between. The germline V gene encodes CDR1 DFQATT and CDR2 SNEGSKA (reference sequence). The CDR3 runs 11 residues. The chain's CDR3 is CSAILGYEQFF. CDR3 in DNA: TGCAGTGCGATACTAGGCTATGAGCAGTTCTTC.

J is TRBJ2-2 and V is TRBV7-3; 11 positions match TRBD1. The V gene's germline CDR1 is SGHTA and CDR2 FQGTGA. Unmatched junction bases numbered 7, after V lost 6 bases and J lost 7 bases. The CDR3 loop spans 15 amino acids. This chain's CDR3 is CASSPGTGGNGELFF. CDR3 nucleotide sequence: TGTGCCAGCAGTCCCGGGACAGGGGGGAACGGGGAGCTGTTTTTT.

V gene TRBV24-1 combines with J gene TRBJ2-5, with 8 bases that match TRBD1. The CDR3 length is 15 residues. V trimming: 5 bases; J trimming: 5 bases; junction bases outside the gene matches: 9. Germline V gene sequence: CDR1 KGHDR, CDR2 SFDVKD. CDR3 nucleotides: TGTGCCACCAGTGGATTCCAGGGGGCAGAGGAGACCCAGTACTTC. Translation: CATSGFQGAEETQYF.

This clone has just a few counts. CDR3 sequence reads: CASSESARQGAVNTEAFF. CDR3 nucleotides: TGCGCCAGCAGTGAGTCGGCTCGGCAGGGGGCTGTGAACACTGAAGCTTTCTTT. The chain links TRBV10-2 to TRBJ1-1; TRBD1 agrees at 8 bases. The CDR3 has 18 residues. Germline CDR1 and CDR2: WSHSY and SAAADI. The ends lost 0 bases at V and 0 bases at J; junction bases unmatched: 9.

On this clone: The sample holds other DNA sequences that translate to the same CDR3. The V gene is TRBV29-1, the J gene TRBJ2-2; 7 bases fit TRBD1. V dropped 5 bases and J dropped 6; count of bases not matched to a gene: 3. The CDR3 covers 12 residues. The germline V gene has CDR1 SQVTM and CDR2 ANQGSEA. The CDR3 loop reads CSVRQGPGELFF. DNA of the CDR3: TGCAGCGTTAGACAGGGCCCCGGGGAGCTGTTTTTT.

This chain joins TRBV9 and TRBJ2-3; the match to TRBD2 covers 9 bases. The V gene end was trimmed by 0 bases and the J gene end by 5 bases; junction bases not matched to a gene: 16. This CDR3 is 19 amino acids long. Germline-derived CDR1 and CDR2 are SGDLS and YYNGEE. The CDR3 is CASSVVGIAGVGPQDTQYF. The CDR3 coding sequence is TGTGCCAGCAGCGTAGTTGGGATAGCGGGGGTGGGCCCACAAGATACGCAGTATTTT.

The V and J genes are TRBV9 and TRBJ2-5, with 13 bases lining up with TRBD2. V was clipped by 2 bases and J by 1 base; unmatched bases: 2. Germline V gene sequence: CDR1 SGDLS, CDR2 YYNGEE. The CDR3 runs 16 residues. The CDR3 protein is CASSVGLAGSQETQYF. CDR3 in DNA: TGTGCCAGCAGCGTGGGACTAGCGGGGTCCCAAGAGACCCAGTACTTC.

The gene calls are TRBV10-1 and TRBJ2-3; 10 bases are shared with TRBD2. The germline V gene encodes CDR1 WNHNN and CDR2 SYGVQD (reference sequence). The V and J ends lost 2 bases and 2 bases, in that order; junction bases with no gene match: 4. This CDR3 has 16 amino acids. The CDR3 sequence is CASSEILAGNTDTQYF. The CDR3, as DNA: TGCGCCAGCAGTGAGATACTAGCGGGGAACACAGATACGCAGTATTTT.

The chain joins TRBV13 to TRBJ1-1; D unclear. The CDR3 spans 12 residues. Germline CDR1 is PRHDT and CDR2 is FYEKMQ (reference sequence). The V gene lost 4 bases and the J gene lost 0 bases, with 3 bases spanning the gap. The CDR3 sequence: CASSSVNTEAFF. CDR3 nucleotides: TGTGCCAGCAGCTCTGTGAACACTGAAGCTTTCTTT.

The chain links TRBV18 to TRBJ2-2, with D perhaps matching TRBD1 (6 bases). The CDR3 is 16 amino acids. V gave up 0 bases and J gave up 3 bases, with 11 bases separating them. Germline assignment: CDR1 KGHSH and CDR2 LQKENI. The CDR3 DNA follows: TGTGCCAGCTCACCACCGTACAGGGATGACACCGGGGAGCTGTTTTTT. Amino acid sequence: CASSPPYRDDTGELFF.

Of note for this clone: This sample also contains other DNA sequences that code for the same CDR3. This sequence joins TRBV29-1 and TRBJ1-3; the D is unclear. V gave up 7 bases and J gave up 3 bases, with 7 bases separating them. This CDR3 contains 11 residues. From germline, CDR1 is SQVTM and CDR2 ANQGSEA. CDR3 coding DNA: TGCAGCGGGGGTAGTGGAAACACCATATATTTT. Its protein product is CSGGSGNTIYF.

The J gene is TRBJ2-1, the V gene TRBV27; no definite D call. V lost 5 bases to trimming and J lost 2 bases, with 13 bases between them. Germline-derived CDR1 and CDR2 are MNHEY and SMNVEV (reference sequence). The CDR3 has 15 amino acids. In nucleotides, the CDR3 is TGTGCCAGCAGTACCCCTTTGGGCGCCTACAATGAGCAGTTCTTC. This sequence encodes CASSTPLGAYNEQFF.

V is TRBV3-1 (or the pseudogene TRBV3-2) and J is TRBJ2-2, with 10 nucleotides matching TRBD1. The CDR3 covers 15 residues. Germline loops: CDR1 LGHDT, CDR2 YNNKEL (reference sequence). V was pared by 5 bases and J by 7 bases, with 7 bases of the junction left unmatched. In DNA, the CDR3 is TGTGCCAGCAGCATCGGGACAGGGGACTTCGGGGAGCTGTTTTTT. Translated, it gives CASSIGTGDFGELFF.

The CDR3 region is CASSTSPGTSGYSYEQYF. In DNA, the CDR3 is TGCGCCAGCAGCACGAGTCCAGGGACTAGCGGGTACTCCTACGAGCAGTACTTC. The V gene is TRBV4-1, the J gene TRBJ2-7, with TRBD2 matching 12 bases. The CDR3 runs 18 residues. Germline loops: CDR1 MGHRA, CDR2 YSYEKL. The junction had 11 bases not matched to a gene; V was cut back by 5 bases and J by 0 bases.

The CDR3 region is CASSEFSSGGVGTQYF. The CDR3 region has the DNA TGTGCCAGCAGTGAATTCTCTAGCGGGGGAGTGGGGACCCAGTACTTC. The V call is TRBV6-1, the J call TRBJ2-5; 10 positions match TRBD2. V gave up 2 bases and J gave up 7 bases; unmatched junction bases: 10. CDR1 and CDR2 from the germline V gene are MNHNS and SASEGT. There are 16 residues in the CDR3.

CDR3 sequence reads: CASSGSTGGNFHSGANVLTF. For the CDR3, the DNA is TGTGCCAGCAGCGGAAGTACAGGGGGCAACTTTCACTCTGGGGCCAACGTCCTGACTTTC. J is TRBJ2-6 and V is TRBV2; 9 bases agree with TRBD1. The CDR3 extends over 20 amino acids. V was clipped by 6 bases and J by 0 bases; unmatched bases: 15. CDR1 and CDR2 (germline): SNHLY, FYNNEI.

The chain combines TRBV30 with TRBJ2-7, with TRBD2 identical over 14 bases. V shed 3 bases and J 1 base; nucleotides not matched to a gene: 11. CDR3 length equals 18 residues. CDR1 and CDR2 (germline): GTSNPN, SVGIG (reference sequence). The CDR3 loop is CAWSTMRTSGGPSYEQYF. The CDR3 region has the DNA TGTGCCTGGAGCACGATGAGGACTAGCGGGGGGCCTTCCTACGAGCAGTACTTC.

A few counts support this clone. This chain uses TRBV27 with TRBJ1-2; 7 positions agree with TRBD1. CDR3 length equals 14 residues. V lost 4 bases to trimming and J lost 4 bases; unmatched junction nucleotides: 6. The germline gives CDR1 MNHEY, CDR2 SMNVEV (reference sequence). CDR3 in DNA: TGTGCCAGCAGTTCGGGGGGGACAGCCTATGGCTACACCTTC. Its protein is CASSSGGTAYGYTF.

The chain combines TRBV29-1 with TRBJ2-1; 13 nucleotides line up with TRBD2. J gave up 7 bases and V 5 bases, and 5 bases lay outside the gene matches. The CDR3 loop spans 14 amino acids. Germline V gene lookup returns CDR1 SQVTM and CDR2 ANQGSEA. The DNA of the CDR3 is TGCAGCGTTTCTACTAGCGGGGGGGCTAATGAGCAGTTCTTC. Protein product: CSVSTSGGANEQFF.

The chain joins TRBV28 to TRBJ2-3; no clear D gene. Germline values: CDR1 MDHEN, CDR2 SYDVKM. V lost 3 bases to trimming and J lost 3 bases, with 13 bases between them. The CDR3 sequence is 15 residues long. This CDR3 reads CASSFSSVGTDTQYF. The CDR3 nucleotides are TGTGCCAGCAGTTTCTCAAGTGTCGGGACAGATACGCAGTATTTT.

This clone turned up a few times. The V call is TRBV29-1, the J call TRBJ1-2; 9 nucleotides line up with TRBD1. V shed 6 bases, J shed 5 bases, and the junction held 7 bases outside the gene matches. This CDR3 is built from 13 residues. Germline V gene sequence: CDR1 SQVTM, CDR2 ANQGSEA. Here the CDR3 DNA reads TGCAGCGTGAAACAGGGGGCAGGTTATGGCTACACCTTC. Its protein is CSVKQGAGYGYTF. Together with reference TRBV29-1 and TRBJ1-2, the CDR3 gives the full variable domain: SAVISQKPSRDICQRGTSLTIQCQVDSQVTMMFWYRQQPGQSLTLIATANQGSEATYESGFVIDKFPISRPNLTFSTLTVSNMSPEDSSIYLCSVKQGAGYGYTFGSGTRLTVV.

This clone has a handful of counts. This sequence joins TRBV5-4 and TRBJ1-2; 8 bases fit TRBD1. V lost 7 bases to trimming and J lost 2 bases; unmatched junction nucleotides: 7. The CDR3 is 14 amino acids. Per the germline V gene, CDR1 is SGHNT and CDR2 is YYREEE (reference sequence). DNA of the CDR3: TGTGCCAGCTCTTGGAGACAGGGGAACTATGGCTACACCTTC. Amino acids: CASSWRQGNYGYTF.